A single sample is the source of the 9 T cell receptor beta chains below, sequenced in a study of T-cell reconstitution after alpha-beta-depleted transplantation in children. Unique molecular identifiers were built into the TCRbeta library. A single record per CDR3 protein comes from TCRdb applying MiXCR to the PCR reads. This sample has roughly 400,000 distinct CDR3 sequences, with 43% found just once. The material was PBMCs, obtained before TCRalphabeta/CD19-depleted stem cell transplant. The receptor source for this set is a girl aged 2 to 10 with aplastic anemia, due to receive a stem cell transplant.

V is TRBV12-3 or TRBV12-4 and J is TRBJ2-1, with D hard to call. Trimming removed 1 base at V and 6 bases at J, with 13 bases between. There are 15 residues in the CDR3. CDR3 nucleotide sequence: TGTGCCAGCAGTTTAGGGCACGGCGGATTCAATGAGCAGTTCTTC. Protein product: CASSLGHGGFNEQFF.

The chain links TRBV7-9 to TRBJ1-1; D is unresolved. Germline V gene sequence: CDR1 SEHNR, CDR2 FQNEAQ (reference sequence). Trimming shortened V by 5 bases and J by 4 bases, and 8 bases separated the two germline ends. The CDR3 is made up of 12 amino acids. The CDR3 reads CASSPESTEAFF. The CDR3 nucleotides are TGTGCCAGCAGCCCAGAGAGCACTGAAGCTTTCTTT.

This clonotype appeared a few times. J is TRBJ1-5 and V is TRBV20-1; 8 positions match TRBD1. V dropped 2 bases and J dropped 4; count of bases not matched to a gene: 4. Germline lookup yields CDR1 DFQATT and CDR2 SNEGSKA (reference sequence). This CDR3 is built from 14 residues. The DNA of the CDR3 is TGCAGTGCTAGACGGACAGGGTGGAATCAGCCCCAGCATTTT. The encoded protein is CSARRTGWNQPQHF.

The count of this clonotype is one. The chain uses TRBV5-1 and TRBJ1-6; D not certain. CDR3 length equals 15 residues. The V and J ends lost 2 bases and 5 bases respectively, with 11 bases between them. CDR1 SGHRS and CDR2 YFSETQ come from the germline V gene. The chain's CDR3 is CASSLEGTDNSPLHF. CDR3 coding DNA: TGCGCCAGCAGCTTAGAGGGAACGGATAATTCACCCCTCCACTTT.

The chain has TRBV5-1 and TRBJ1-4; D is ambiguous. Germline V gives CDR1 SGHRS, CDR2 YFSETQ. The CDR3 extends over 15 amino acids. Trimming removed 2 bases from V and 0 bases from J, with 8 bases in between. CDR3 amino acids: CASSFQYATNEKLFF. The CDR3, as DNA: TGCGCCAGCAGCTTCCAGTATGCAACTAATGAAAAACTGTTTTTT.

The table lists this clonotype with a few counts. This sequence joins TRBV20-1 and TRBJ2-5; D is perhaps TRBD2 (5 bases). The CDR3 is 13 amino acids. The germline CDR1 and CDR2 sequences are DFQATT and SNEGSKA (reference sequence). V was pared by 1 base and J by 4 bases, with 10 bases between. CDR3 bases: TGCAGTGCTAGAGCCGGGAACCGAGAGACCCAGTACTTC. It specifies CSARAGNRETQYF.

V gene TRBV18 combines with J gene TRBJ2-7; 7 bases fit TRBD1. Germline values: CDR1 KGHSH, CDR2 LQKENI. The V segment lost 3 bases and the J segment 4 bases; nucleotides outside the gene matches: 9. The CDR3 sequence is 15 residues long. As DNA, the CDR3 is TGTGCCAGCTCACCTGGGCCAGGGGGTAGGTACGAGCAGTACTTC. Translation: CASSPGPGGRYEQYF.

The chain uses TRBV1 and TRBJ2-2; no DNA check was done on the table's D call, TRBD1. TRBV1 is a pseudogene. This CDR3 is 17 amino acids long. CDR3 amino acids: CTSSQSEGRKVPGELFF. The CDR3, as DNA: TGCACCAGCAGCCAATCGGAGGGGCGCAAAGTCCCCGGGGAGCTGTTTTTT.

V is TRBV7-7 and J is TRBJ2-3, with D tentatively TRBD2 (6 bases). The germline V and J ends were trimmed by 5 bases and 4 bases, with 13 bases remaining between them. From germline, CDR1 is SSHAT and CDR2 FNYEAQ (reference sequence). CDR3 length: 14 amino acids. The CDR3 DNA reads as TGTGCCAGCAGCCGACCACTAGCTTCAGATACGCAGTATTTT. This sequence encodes CASSRPLASDTQYF.